This T cell receptor (beta chain) originates from a study of T cell repertoires in cytomegalovirus infection. This clonotype was detected only a few times. TCRdb redid the calling of the reads with MiXCR, one entry per CDR3 protein. The profile shows approximately 700,000 distinct CDR3 sequences, 35% of them singletons. V dropped 3 bases and J dropped 4; count of bases not matched to a gene: 5. Germline V gene sequence: CDR1 SGHVT, CDR2 SQSDAQ. The length of the CDR3 is 15 residues. What was sequenced was PBMCs. The sequence derives from a human donor in good health (CMV status not recorded). Some clones in this sample may be carry-over from other donors' samples. The chain combines TRBV7-4 with TRBJ2-1; 8 nucleotides agree with TRBD1. CDR3 protein: CASSLTGVSYNEQFF. The CDR3 DNA reads TGTGCCAGCAGCTTGACAGGGGTTAGTTACAATGAGCAGTTCTTC. Filled out from reference TRBV7-4 and TRBJ2-1, the complete variable domain reads GAGVSQSPRYKVAKRGRDVALRCDSISGHVTLYWYRQTLGQGSEVLTYSQSDAQRDKSGRPSGRFSAERPERSVSTLKIQRTEQGDSAVYLCASSLTGVSYNEQFFGPGTRLTVL.